This entry lists 3 T cell receptor beta chains sequenced from one sample in a study of Graves' ophthalmopathy and Graves' hyperthyroidism. Amplified material comprised TCR beta CDR3 regions derived from RNA transcripts. Second-round multiplex PCR came after first-round RT-PCR with HTBI primers. TCRdb re-derived calls from the multiplex PCR reads in MiXCR, one entry per CDR3 protein. Altogether about 740,000 distinct CDR3 sequences are present, roughly two fifths being singletons, with the ten largest covering roughly 46%. Source material: peripheral blood. These receptors were collected from an adult man with Graves' ophthalmopathy.

The chain recombines TRBV19 with TRBJ2-6; 7 bases are a match to TRBD1. The trim removed 6 bases at V and 0 bases at J, leaving 2 bases unmatched. The CDR3 has 15 amino acids. The V gene's germline CDR1 is LNHDA and CDR2 SQIVND (reference sequence). The CDR3 DNA follows: TGTGCCAGTAGGGGACAGTACTCTGGGGCCAACGTCCTGACTTTC. It specifies CASRGQYSGANVLTF.

The chain combines TRBV10-3 with TRBJ2-6, with D tentatively TRBD1 or TRBD2 (5 bases each). The V end was cut by 10 bases, the J end by 2 bases, with 18 bases between. CDR3 length: 16 amino acids. In germline, CDR1 is ENHRY, CDR2 SYGVKD. CDR3 loop: CASSRGTGAGANVLTF. The CDR3 coding sequence is TGTGCCAGCTCACGGGGTACAGGCGCTGGGGCCAACGTCCTGACTTTC.

In its sample, this clonotype was seen many times. This chain connects TRBV10-3 to TRBJ2-5, with D unclear. CDR1 and CDR2 (germline): ENHRY, SYGVKD. The germline V and J ends were trimmed by 5 bases and 2 bases, with 15 bases remaining between them. The length of the CDR3 is 15 residues. CDR3 protein: CAISQHVGNQETQYF. CDR3 nucleotide sequence: TGTGCCATCAGTCAACATGTAGGAAATCAAGAGACCCAGTACTTC.